Listed here are 4 T cell receptor beta chains from one sample, sequenced in a study of cytomegalovirus exposure and HLA in healthy donors. Vbeta (60) and Jbeta (13) primers were used in the PCR. The protocol was immunoSEQ multiplex PCR, while the TCRdb copy is restricted to in-frame clones and leaves out a portion. Seen here are around 130,000 clones, roughly two thirds observed once, and the top ten hold 1.6%. The sample consisted of PBMCs. The receptors come from a man in his thirties or forties in good health and CMV-seropositive.

The V gene is TRBV11-3, the J gene TRBJ2-5; 8 bases are shared with TRBD2. V dropped 1 base and J dropped 5; count of bases not matched to a gene: 6. There are 15 residues in the CDR3. The germline CDR1 and CDR2 sequences are SGHNT and YENEEA. The CDR3 nucleotides are TGTGCCAGCAGCTTAGCGGGAGGGCCCCAGGAGACCCAGTACTTC. It yields the protein CASSLAGGPQETQYF.

Of note for this clone: Since the CDR3 does not end with the conserved phenylalanine or tryptophan, this likely comes from a read error. It is unclear where the CDR3 begins or ends on the DNA, so no DNA is shown, and the CDR3 is as TCRdb lists it. V and J are TRBV15 and TRBJ1-4; the table calls TRBD1, which could not be checked here. The CDR3 is made up of 13 amino acids, end residues included. Germline CDR1 reads LNHNV; CDR2 reads YYDKDF (reference sequence). CDR3 amino acids: CATSRDLHRGLYL.

This sequence joins TRBV6-6 and TRBJ2-1, with D hard to call. The CDR3 extends over 11 amino acids. Germline CDR1 reads MNHNY; CDR2 reads SVGAGI (reference sequence). V was cut by 8 bases and J by 7 bases, with 9 bases left in between. CDR3 region: CASSFVNEQFF. CDR3 nucleotide sequence: TGTGCCAGCTCCTTCGTAAATGAGCAGTTCTTC.

The chain combines TRBV4-1 with TRBJ1-2, with unresolved D. Trimming stripped 2 bases from V and 6 bases from J, with 10 bases between. Germline V gene data show CDR1 as MGHRA and CDR2 as YSYEKL. The CDR3 sequence is 13 residues long. CDR3 DNA: TGCGCCAGCAGCCAAAACGTGGCGGATGGCTACACCTTC. Its protein product is CASSQNVADGYTF.